This paragraph covers one T cell receptor beta chain sequence. Its target is unknown. This specimen belongs to a study of T cell clonotyping in hematopoietic cell transplantation. Study-level results: Few recipient clonotypes overlapped donors; over 95% were de novo at given depth. Recipient TCR diversity dropped after transplant; expanded clonotypes rose from day 30 to 180.

TCRdb's table, derived via immunoSEQ multiplex PCR, lists solely in-frame clones and lacks some. The sample holds tens of thousands of clones; 95% are singletons and the top ten take about 0.91%. V was cut by 7 bases and J by 4 bases, with 15 bases left in between. Looked up from germline, CDR1 is GTSNPN and CDR2 is SVGIG (reference sequence). CDR3 length: 13 amino acids. The chain couples TRBV30 to TRBJ2-3; D is unclear. The sequencing input was peripheral blood mononuclear cells. The sequence was obtained from a man aged 25 to 40 in good health. Some clones in this sample may be carry-over from other donors' samples. The CDR3 DNA reads TGTGCCTCTGGTGCTGGGCTTGCAGATACGCAGTATTTT. Its protein product is CASGAGLADTQYF. Based on the CDR3 plus reference TRBV30 and TRBJ2-3, the full variable domain is SQTIHQWPATLVQPVGSPLSLECTVEGTSNPNLYWYRQAAGRGLQLLFYSVGIGQISSEVPQNLSASRPQDRQFILSSKKLLLSDSGFYLCASGAGLADTQYFGPGTRLTVL.